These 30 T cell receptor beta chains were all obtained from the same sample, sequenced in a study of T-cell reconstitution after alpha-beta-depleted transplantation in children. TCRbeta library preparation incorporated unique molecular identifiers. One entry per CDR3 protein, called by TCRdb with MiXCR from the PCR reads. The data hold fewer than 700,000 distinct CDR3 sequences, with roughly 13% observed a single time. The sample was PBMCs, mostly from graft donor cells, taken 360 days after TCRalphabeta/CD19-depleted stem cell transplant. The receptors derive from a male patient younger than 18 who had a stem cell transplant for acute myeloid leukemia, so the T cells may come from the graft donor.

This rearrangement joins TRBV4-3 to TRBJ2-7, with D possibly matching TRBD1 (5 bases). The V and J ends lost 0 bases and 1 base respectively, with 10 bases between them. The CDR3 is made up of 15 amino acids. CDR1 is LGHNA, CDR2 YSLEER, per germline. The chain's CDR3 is CASSQDRDASYEQYF. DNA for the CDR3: TGCGCCAGCAGCCAAGACAGGGATGCGTCCTACGAGCAGTACTTC.

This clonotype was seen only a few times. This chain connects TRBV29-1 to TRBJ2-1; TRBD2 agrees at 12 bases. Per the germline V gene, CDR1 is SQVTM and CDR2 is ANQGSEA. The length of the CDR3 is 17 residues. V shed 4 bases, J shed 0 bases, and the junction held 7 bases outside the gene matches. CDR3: CSVVGGGLAGSYNEQFF. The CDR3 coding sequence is TGCAGCGTTGTCGGAGGGGGACTAGCGGGCTCCTACAATGAGCAGTTCTTC.

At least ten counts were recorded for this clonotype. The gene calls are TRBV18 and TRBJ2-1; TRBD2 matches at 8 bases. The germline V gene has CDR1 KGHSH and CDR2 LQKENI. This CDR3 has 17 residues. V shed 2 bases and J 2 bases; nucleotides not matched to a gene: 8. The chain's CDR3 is CASSPVLAGGPYNEQFF. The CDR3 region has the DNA TGTGCCAGCTCACCAGTTCTGGCGGGAGGTCCCTACAATGAGCAGTTCTTC.

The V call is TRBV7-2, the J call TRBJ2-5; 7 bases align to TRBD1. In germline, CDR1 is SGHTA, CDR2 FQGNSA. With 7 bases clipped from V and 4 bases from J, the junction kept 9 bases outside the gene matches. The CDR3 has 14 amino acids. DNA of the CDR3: TGTGCCAGCACCTTTGGACAGGTTCGAGAGACCCAGTACTTC. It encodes CASTFGQVRETQYF.

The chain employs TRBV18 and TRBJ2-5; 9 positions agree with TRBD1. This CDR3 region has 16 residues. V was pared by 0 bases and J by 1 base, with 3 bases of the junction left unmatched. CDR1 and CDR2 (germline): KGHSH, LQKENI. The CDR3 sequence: CASSPPGTGLQETQYF. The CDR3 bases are TGTGCCAGCTCACCACCCGGGACAGGGCTCCAAGAGACCCAGTACTTC.

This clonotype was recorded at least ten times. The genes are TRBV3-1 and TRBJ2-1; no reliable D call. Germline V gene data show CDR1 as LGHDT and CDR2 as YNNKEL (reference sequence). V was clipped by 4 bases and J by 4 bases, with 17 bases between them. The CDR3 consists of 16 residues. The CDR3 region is CASSRRLSSGYNEQFF. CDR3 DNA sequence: TGTGCCAGCAGCCGGCGACTGAGTTCTGGGTACAATGAGCAGTTCTTC.

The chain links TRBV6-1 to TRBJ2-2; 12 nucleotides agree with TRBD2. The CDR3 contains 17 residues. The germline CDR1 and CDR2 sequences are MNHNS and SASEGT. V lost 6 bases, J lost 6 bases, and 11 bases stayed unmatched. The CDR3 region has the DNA TGTGCCAGCAGCCGACTAGCGGGAGTTTGGCCGGCCGGGGAGCTGTTTTTT. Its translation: CASSRLAGVWPAGELFF.

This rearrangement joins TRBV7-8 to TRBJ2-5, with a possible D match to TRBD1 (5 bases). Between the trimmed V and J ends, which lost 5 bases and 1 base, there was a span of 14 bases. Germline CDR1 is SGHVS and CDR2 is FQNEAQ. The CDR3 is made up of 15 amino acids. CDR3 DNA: TGTGCCAGCAGCGCTGAAAGACAGTTCCAAGAGACCCAGTACTTC. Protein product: CASSAERQFQETQYF.

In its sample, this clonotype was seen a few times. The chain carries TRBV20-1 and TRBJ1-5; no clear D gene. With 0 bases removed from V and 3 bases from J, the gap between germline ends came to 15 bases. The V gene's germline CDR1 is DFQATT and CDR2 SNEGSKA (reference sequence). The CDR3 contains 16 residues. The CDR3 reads CSARDRRRTNNQPQHF. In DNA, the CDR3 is TGCAGTGCTAGAGATCGGAGAAGGACCAACAATCAGCCCCAGCATTTT.

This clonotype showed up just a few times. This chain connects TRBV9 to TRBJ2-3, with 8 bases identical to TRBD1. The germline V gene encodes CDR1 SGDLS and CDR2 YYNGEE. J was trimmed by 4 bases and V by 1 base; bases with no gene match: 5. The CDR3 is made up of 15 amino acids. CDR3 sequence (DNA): TGTGCCAGCAGCGTACAGGGGGCGCGGGCAGATACGCAGTATTTT. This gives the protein CASSVQGARADTQYF.

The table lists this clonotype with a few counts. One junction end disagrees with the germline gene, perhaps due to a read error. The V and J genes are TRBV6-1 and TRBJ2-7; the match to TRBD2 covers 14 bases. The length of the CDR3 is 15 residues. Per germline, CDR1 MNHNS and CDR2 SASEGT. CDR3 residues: CASREGLAGGSEQYF. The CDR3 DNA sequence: TGTGCCAGCAGAGAAGGACTAGCGGGAGGTAGCGAGCAGTACTTC.

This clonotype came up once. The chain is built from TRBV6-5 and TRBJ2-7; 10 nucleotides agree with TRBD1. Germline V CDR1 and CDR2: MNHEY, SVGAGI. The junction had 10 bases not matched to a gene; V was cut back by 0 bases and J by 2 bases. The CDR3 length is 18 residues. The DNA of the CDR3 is TGTGCCAGCAGTTACTCCAGAGCCCCGGGACAGGGGCCCTACGAGCAGTACTTC. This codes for CASSYSRAPGQGPYEQYF.

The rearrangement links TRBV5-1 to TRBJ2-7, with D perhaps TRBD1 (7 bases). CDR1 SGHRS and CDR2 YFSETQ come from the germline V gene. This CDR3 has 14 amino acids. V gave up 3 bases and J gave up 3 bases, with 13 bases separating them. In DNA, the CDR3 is TGCGCCAGCAGCTCCTCAGGGGGGTTCTACGAGCAGTACTTC. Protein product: CASSSSGGFYEQYF.

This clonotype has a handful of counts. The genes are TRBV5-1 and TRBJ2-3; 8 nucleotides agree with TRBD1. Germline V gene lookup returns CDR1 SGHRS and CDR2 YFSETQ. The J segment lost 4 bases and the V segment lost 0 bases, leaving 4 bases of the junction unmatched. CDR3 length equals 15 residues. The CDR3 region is CASSLDGTGPDTQYF. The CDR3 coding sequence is TGCGCCAGCAGCTTGGACGGGACAGGACCAGATACGCAGTATTTT.

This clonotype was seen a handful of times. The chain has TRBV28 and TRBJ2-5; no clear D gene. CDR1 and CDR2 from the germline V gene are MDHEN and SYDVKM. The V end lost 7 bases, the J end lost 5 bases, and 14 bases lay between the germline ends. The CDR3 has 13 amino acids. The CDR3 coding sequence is TGTGCCAGCACCAAGCAAGTCCGGGAGACCCAGTACTTC. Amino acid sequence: CASTKQVRETQYF.

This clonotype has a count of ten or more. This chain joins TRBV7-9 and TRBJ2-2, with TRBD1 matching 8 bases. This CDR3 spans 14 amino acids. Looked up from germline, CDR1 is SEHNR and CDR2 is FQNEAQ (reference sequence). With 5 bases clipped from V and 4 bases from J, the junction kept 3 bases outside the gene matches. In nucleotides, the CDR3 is TGTGCCAGCAGCCGGACAGGGAGCACCGGGGAGCTGTTTTTT. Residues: CASSRTGSTGELFF.

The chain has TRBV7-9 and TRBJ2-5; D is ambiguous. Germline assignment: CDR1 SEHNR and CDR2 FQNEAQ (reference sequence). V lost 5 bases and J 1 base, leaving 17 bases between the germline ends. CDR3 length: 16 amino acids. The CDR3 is CASSPPGPMGQETQYF. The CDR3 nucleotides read TGTGCCAGCAGCCCCCCCGGGCCGATGGGCCAAGAGACCCAGTACTTC. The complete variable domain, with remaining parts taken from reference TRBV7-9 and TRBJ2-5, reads DTGVSQNPRHKITKRGQNVTFRCDPISEHNRLYWYRQTLGQGPEFLTYFQNEAQLEKSRLLSDRFSAERPKGSFSTLEIQRTEQGDSAMYLCASSPPGPMGQETQYFGPGTRLLVL.

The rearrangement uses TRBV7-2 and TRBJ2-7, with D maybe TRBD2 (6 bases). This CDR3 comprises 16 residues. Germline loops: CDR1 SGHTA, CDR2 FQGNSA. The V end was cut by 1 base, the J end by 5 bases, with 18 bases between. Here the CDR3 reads CASSLVGSIGTHEQYF. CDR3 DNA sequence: TGTGCCAGCAGCTTAGTCGGGAGTATTGGAACACACGAGCAGTACTTC.

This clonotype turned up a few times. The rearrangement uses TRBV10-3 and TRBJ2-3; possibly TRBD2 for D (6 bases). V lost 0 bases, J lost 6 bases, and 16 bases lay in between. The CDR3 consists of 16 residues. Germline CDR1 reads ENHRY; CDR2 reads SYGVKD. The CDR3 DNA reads TGTGCCATCAGTGAGTCATTTGCGGGAACGCCCGATACGCAGTATTTT. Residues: CAISESFAGTPDTQYF.

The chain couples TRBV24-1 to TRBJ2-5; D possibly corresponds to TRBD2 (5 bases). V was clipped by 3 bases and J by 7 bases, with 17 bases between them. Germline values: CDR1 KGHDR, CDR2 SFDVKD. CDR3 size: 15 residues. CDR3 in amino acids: CATSDPPGTRATQYF. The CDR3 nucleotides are TGTGCCACCAGTGATCCTCCGGGTACGCGGGCGACCCAGTACTTC.

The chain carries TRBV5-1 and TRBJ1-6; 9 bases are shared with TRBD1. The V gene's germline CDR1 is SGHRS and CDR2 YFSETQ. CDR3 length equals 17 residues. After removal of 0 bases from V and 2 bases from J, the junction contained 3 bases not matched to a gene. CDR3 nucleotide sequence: TGCGCCAGCAGCTTGGGCAGACAGGGGGCCTATAATTCACCCCTCCACTTT. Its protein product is CASSLGRQGAYNSPLHF.

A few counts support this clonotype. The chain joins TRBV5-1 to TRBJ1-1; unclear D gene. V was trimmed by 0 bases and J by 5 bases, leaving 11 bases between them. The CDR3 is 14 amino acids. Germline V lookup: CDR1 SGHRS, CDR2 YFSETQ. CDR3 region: CASSLGRSGTEAFF. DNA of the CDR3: TGCGCCAGCAGCTTGGGGAGGAGCGGGACTGAAGCTTTCTTT.

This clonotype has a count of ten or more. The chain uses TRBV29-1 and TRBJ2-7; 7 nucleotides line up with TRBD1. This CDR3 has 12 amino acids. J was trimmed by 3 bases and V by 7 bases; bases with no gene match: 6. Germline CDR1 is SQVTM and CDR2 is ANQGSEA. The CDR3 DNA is TGCAGCGCCTGGACAGGAGGCTACGAGCAGTACTTC. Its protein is CSAWTGGYEQYF.

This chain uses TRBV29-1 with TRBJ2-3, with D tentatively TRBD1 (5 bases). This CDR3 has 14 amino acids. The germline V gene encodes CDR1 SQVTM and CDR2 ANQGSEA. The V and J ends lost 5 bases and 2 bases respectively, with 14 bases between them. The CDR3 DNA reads TGCAGCGTTACTGACGCAGGGCCCACAGATACGCAGTATTTT. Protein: CSVTDAGPTDTQYF.

The DNA of the CDR3 is TGCAGTGCTAGTCACACGGGCCCGCCTTTCTACGAGCAGTACTTC. It specifies CSASHTGPPFYEQYF. The V call is TRBV20-1, the J call TRBJ2-7; no firm D call. Germline CDR1 and CDR2: DFQATT and SNEGSKA (reference sequence). The CDR3 totals 15 residues. Trimming removed 3 bases from V and 3 bases from J, with 18 bases in between.

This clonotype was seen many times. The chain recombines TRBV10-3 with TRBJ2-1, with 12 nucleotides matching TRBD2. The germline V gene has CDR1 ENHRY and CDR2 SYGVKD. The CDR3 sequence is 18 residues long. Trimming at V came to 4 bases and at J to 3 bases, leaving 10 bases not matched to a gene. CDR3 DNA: TGTGCCATCAGTGTCCCTTTCCTAGCGGGAGGGCGCTACAATGAGCAGTTCTTC. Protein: CAISVPFLAGGRYNEQFF.

CDR3 in DNA: TGTGCCAGCAGTACCCCGACTAGCGGAAAAGGGTACGAGCAGTACTTC. It is translated as CASSTPTSGKGYEQYF. The chain employs TRBV6-1 and TRBJ2-7, with 9 bases aligning to TRBD2. Per germline, CDR1 MNHNS and CDR2 SASEGT. V shed 5 bases, J shed 4 bases, and the junction held 12 bases outside the gene matches. This CDR3 is built from 16 residues.

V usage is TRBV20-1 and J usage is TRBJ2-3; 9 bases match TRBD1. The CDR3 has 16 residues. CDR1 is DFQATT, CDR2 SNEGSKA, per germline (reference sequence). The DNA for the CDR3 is TGCAGGCCGGGACAGGGCTCTCTGCAGAGCACAGATACGCAGTATTTT. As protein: CRPGQGSLQSTDTQYF.

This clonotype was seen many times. CDR3 coding DNA: TGTGCCAGCAGCGTAGAAAGGTCGGGAGACACCGGGGAGCTGTTTTTT. It is translated as CASSVERSGDTGELFF. The chain carries TRBV9 and TRBJ2-2; possible D gene TRBD2, 6 bases. Germline V CDR1 and CDR2: SGDLS, YYNGEE. CDR3 length equals 16 residues. V shed 0 bases and J shed 3 bases, with 12 bases lying between them.

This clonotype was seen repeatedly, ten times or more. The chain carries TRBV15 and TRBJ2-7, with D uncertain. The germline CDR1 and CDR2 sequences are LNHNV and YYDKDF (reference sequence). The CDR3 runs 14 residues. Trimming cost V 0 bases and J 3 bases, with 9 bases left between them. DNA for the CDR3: TGTGCCACCAGCAGAGATTGGGGATTCTACGAGCAGTACTTC. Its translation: CATSRDWGFYEQYF.